A selection of T cell receptor beta chains follows, all from one sample in a study of shared clonotypes between healthy human individuals. TCRdb keeps only in-frame clones here, not all; method: immunoSEQ multiplex PCR. The repertoire holds 190,000 or so clones, with approximately 70% as singletons. Sequencing was carried out using memory CD4+ T cells sorted from blood. All receptors come from a man aged 25 to 40 in good health. Each CDR3 is given with its conserved first and last residue. The D gene is left open where the match is weak. Rows give clone size only sometimes, using once, few, many, or a class for an expanded clone.

abundance	d_gene	v_gene	j_gene	CDR3aa	CDR3nt
NA	TRBD2	TRBV5-5	TRBJ2-1	CASSLSGSRGNEQFF	TGTGCCAGCAGCTTGAGCGGGAGTAGGGGCAATGAGCAGTTCTTC
many	NA	TRBV30	TRBJ1-2	CAWSVSRGNYGYTF	TGTGCCTGGAGTGTGTCACGGGGGAACTATGGCTACACCTTC
NA	NA	TRBV6-1	TRBJ2-7	CASSTRDNLGEQYF	TGTGCCAGCAGTACCCGGGACAATCTCGGAGAGCAGTACTTC
once	NA	TRBV6-5	TRBJ2-7	CASIYSPGLVYEQYF	TGTGCCAGCATCTACAGTCCGGGACTCGTCTACGAGCAGTACTTC
NA	TRBD1	TRBV29-1	TRBJ1-2	CSVDRVNYGYTF	TGCAGCGTCGACAGGGTAAACTATGGCTACACCTTC
NA	TRBD2	TRBV28	TRBJ2-1	CASKLLAVNEQFF	TGTGCCAGCAAATTACTAGCGGTCAATGAGCAGTTCTTC
NA	TRBD2	TRBV11-1	TRBJ2-1	CASSLAGGWTYEQFF	TGTGCCAGCAGTTTAGCGGGAGGGTGGACCTATGAGCAGTTCTTC
NA	TRBD1	TRBV7-6	TRBJ1-5	CASSRTGNQPQHF	TGTGCCAGCAGCCGGACAGGGAATCAGCCCCAGCATTTT
once	TRBD1	TRBV4-2	TRBJ1-5	CASSHKRDRDQPQHF	TGTGCCAGCAGCCATAAAAGGGACAGGGATCAGCCCCAGCATTTT
once	TRBD2	TRBV5-1	TRBJ2-5	CASSPLLAGEETQYF	TGCGCCAGCAGCCCCCTGCTAGCGGGAGAGGAGACCCAGTACTTC
few	TRBD1	TRBV28	TRBJ2-7	CASSFGQAYEQYF	TGTGCCAGCAGTTTTGGACAGGCCTACGAGCAGTACTTC
NA	NA	TRBV27	TRBJ1-4	CASSLSWGGEKLFF	TGTGCCAGCAGTTTATCTTGGGGGGGAGAAAAACTGTTTTTT
NA	TRBD2	TRBV5-1	TRBJ2-2	CASSLSGGRTSGELFF	TGCGCCAGCAGCTTGAGTGGCGGGAGAACGAGCGGGGAGCTGTTTTTT
NA	TRBD1	TRBV29-1	TRBJ2-5	CSVRTGGEETQYF	TGCAGCGTTCGGACAGGGGGCGAAGAGACCCAGTACTTC
few	TRBD1	TRBV27	TRBJ2-4	CASSSWDRRDIQYF	TGTGCCAGCAGTTCTTGGGACAGGCGGGACATTCAGTACTTC
NA	NA	TRBV7-8	TRBJ2-4	CASSLVTGPLVLAKNIQYF	TGTGCCAGCAGCTTAGTTACAGGCCCGCTCGTATTGGCCAAAAACATTCAGTACTTC
few	NA	TRBV9	TRBJ1-3	CASSVGQGKGNTIYF	TGTGCCAGCAGCGTAGGTCAGGGTAAGGGAAACACCATATATTTT
NA	NA	TRBV29-1	TRBJ2-7	CSSPNPPAQRTIYEQYF	TGCAGCTCCCCGAACCCCCCTGCACAGAGAACCATCTACGAGCAGTACTTC
NA	NA	TRBV2	TRBJ1-1	CASSPRMLGDTEAFF	TGTGCCAGCAGCCCCCGCATGTTGGGCGACACTGAAGCTTTCTTT
NA	NA	TRBV10-3	TRBJ2-7	CAISDILVGYEQYF	TGTGCCATCAGTGATATACTAGTGGGGTACGAGCAGTACTTC
once	TRBD1	TRBV28	TRBJ1-4	CASTSIPGQGGGKLFF	TGTGCCAGCACCTCCATTCCGGGACAGGGGGGAGGAAAACTGTTTTTT
NA	NA	TRBV11-3	TRBJ2-2	CASSSTGVGTGELFF	TGTGCCAGCAGTTCCACGGGAGTGGGCACCGGGGAGCTGTTTTTT
NA	TRBD1	TRBV13	TRBJ1-5	CASSKRFRGGCSNQPQHF	TGTGCCAGCAGCAAAAGGTTCAGGGGGGGGTGTAGCAATCAGCCCCAGCATTTT
NA	TRBD2	TRBV6-1	TRBJ2-3	CASSEAQWREGRGTDTQYF	TGTGCCAGCAGTGAAGCGCAGTGGCGGGAGGGCCGCGGCACAGATACGCAGTATTTT
NA	NA	TRBV7-2	TRBJ1-1	CASSPRSGAMNTEAFF	TGTGCCAGCAGCCCGCGTTCTGGAGCAATGAACACTGAAGCTTTCTTT
NA	TRBD2	TRBV9	TRBJ2-3	CASSVSSGSTDTQYF	TGTGCCAGCAGCGTATCTAGCGGGAGCACAGATACGCAGTATTTT
many	NA	TRBV7-6	TRBJ1-2	CASSLGGRPGLANYGYTF	TGTGCCAGCAGCTTAGGGGGTCGGCCTGGATTAGCTAACTATGGCTACACCTTC
NA	NA	TRBV29-1	TRBJ1-2	CSATTGIYGYTF	TGCAGCGCCACAACAGGGATCTATGGCTACACCTTC
few	TRBD2	TRBV2	TRBJ2-7	CASSEGLAGGAYEQYF	TGTGCCAGCAGTGAAGGGTTAGCGGGAGGTGCCTACGAGCAGTACTTC
NA	NA	TRBV2	TRBJ2-3	CASSRTDTQYF	TGTGCCAGCAGTCGCACAGATACGCAGTATTTT
NA	TRBD2	TRBV28	TRBJ2-7	CASSLDAGGIYEQYF	TGTGCCAGCAGTTTAGATGCGGGGGGAATCTACGAGCAGTACTTC
NA	NA	TRBV7-3	TRBJ2-5	CASSLGPGETQYF	TGTGCCAGCAGCTTAGGTCCCGGGGAGACCCAGTACTTC
few	NA	TRBV2	TRBJ1-5	CASGDGAGQPQHF	TGTGCCAGCGGGGACGGCGCGGGGCAGCCCCAGCATTTT
NA	NA	TRBV27	TRBJ1-4	CASSSLGSGGKLFF	TGTGCCAGCAGTTCGTTGGGGTCAGGCGGAAAACTGTTTTTT
few	NA	TRBV7-9	TRBJ2-1	CASSLTLGGREQFF	TGTGCCAGCAGCTTAACTTTAGGAGGGAGGGAGCAGTTCTTC
many	NA	TRBV18	TRBJ2-4	CASSPPSTKNIQYF	TGTGCCAGCTCACCCCCCAGTACCAAAAACATTCAGTACTTC
NA	NA	TRBV5-1	TRBJ1-4	CASSLLGATNEKLFF	TGCGCCAGCAGCTTGCTCGGGGCAACTAATGAAAAACTGTTTTTT
NA	TRBD2	TRBV5-1	TRBJ2-2	CASSPDKTSGVTGELFF	TGCGCCAGCAGCCCGGACAAGACTAGCGGGGTCACCGGGGAGCTGTTTTTT
NA	TRBD1	TRBV7-9	TRBJ1-2	CASSSSTGGETAGYTF	TGTGCCAGCAGCTCCTCGACAGGGGGAGAGACGGCTGGCTACACCTTC
NA	NA	TRBV14	TRBJ1-2	CASSPKSNYGYTF	TGTGCCAGCAGCCCCAAATCTAACTATGGCTACACCTTC
once	NA	TRBV7-3	TRBJ2-5	CASSFRDRETQYF	TGTGCCAGCAGCTTTAGGGATCGGGAGACCCAGTACTTC
NA	NA	TRBV9	TRBJ2-6	CASSLTDGSGANVLTF	TGTGCCAGCAGCCTGACGGACGGCTCTGGGGCCAACGTCCTGACTTTC
NA	NA	TRBV5-5	TRBJ1-2	CASSFAGAHYGYTF	TGTGCCAGCAGCTTCGCAGGCGCCCACTATGGCTACACCTTC
NA	TRBD2	TRBV2	TRBJ2-1	CASSGLAGVEFF	TGTGCCAGCAGTGGTCTGGCGGGAGTAGAGTTCTTC
once	NA	TRBV4-1	TRBJ1-1	CASSHITRGRGPRAFF	TGCGCCAGCAGCCACATTACTAGGGGCAGGGGTCCTCGCGCTTTCTTT
once	NA	TRBV6-4	TRBJ1-1	CASSREPLRLAEAFF	TGTGCCAGCTCTCGGGAGCCCCTTAGACTCGCTGAAGCTTTCTTT
NA	TRBD1	TRBV19	TRBJ2-7	CASSTVGQGIYEQYF	TGTGCCAGTAGTACGGTGGGACAGGGAATTTACGAGCAGTACTTC
NA	TRBD2	TRBV5-1	TRBJ2-3	CASSFGTTTDTQYF	TGCGCCAGCAGCTTTGGGACTACCACAGATACGCAGTATTTT